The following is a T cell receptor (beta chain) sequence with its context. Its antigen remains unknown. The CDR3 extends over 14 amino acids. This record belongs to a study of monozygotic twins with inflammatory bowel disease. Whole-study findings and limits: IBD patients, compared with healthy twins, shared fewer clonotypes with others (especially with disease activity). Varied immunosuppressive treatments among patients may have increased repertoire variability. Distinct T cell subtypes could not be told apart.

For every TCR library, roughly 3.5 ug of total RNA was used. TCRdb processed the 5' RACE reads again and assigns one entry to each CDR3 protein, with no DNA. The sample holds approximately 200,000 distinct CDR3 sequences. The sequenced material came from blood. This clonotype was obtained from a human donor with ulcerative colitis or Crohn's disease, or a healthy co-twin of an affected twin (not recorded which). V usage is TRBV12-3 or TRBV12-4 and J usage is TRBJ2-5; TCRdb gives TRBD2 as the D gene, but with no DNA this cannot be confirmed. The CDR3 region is CASSGTSDQETQYF.